This T cell receptor (beta chain) was retrieved from a study of control samples from healthy donors and cancer patients. Sequencing used immunoSEQ multiplex PCR; TCRdb keeps in-frame clones, though not all of them. This repertoire shows around 100,000 clones, more than 75% found once; its top ten account for 15% to 20%. Trimming took 1 base from V and 2 from J, leaving 11 bases between them. The CDR3 extends over 16 amino acids. CDR1 is SGHVS and CDR2 is FQNEAQ in the germline V gene. The chain joins TRBV7-8 to TRBJ1-4; D is undetermined. The specimen was blood. This receptor was identified in a woman aged 50 to 60 in good health. The CDR3 nucleotides are TGTGCCAGCAGCTTAGGCGGGGATTGGACTAATGAAAAACTGTTTTTT. This codes for CASSLGGDWTNEKLFF.